A selection of T cell receptor beta chains follows, all from one sample in a study of blood T cell repertoires in COVID-19. Only in-frame clones appear in the TCRdb table, and some are missing; sequencing was by immunoSEQ multiplex PCR. The table lists approximately 270,000 clones, roughly 86% of them singletons. What was sequenced was peripheral blood. Source of these receptors: a man between 35 and 55 years old with active or convalescent COVID-19. CDR3s leave out the opening cysteine and the closing phenylalanine or tryptophan. Each record gives: V gene, CDR3 protein.

V gene: TRBV28; CDR3 protein: ASSQIRDRGAYEQY
V gene: TRBV5-6; CDR3 protein: ASSLVFRSGGRDQY
V gene: TRBV6-5; CDR3 protein: ATIRDLGEQY
V gene: TRBV7-8; CDR3 protein: ASSPKTSGREETQY
V gene: TRBV7-8; CDR3 protein: ASSRRTGRSGNTIY
V gene: TRBV9; CDR3 protein: ASSPSGSSTQQY
V gene: TRBV3-1/TRBV3-2; CDR3 protein: ASSQDGTAMETQY
V gene: TRBV29-1; CDR3 protein: SVADARATNTEAF
V gene: TRBV7-3; CDR3 protein: ASSLEGSVGTQY
V gene: TRBV24-1; CDR3 protein: ATSGDRDLIEF
V gene: TRBV25-1; CDR3 protein: ASSWTESYEQY
V gene: TRBV10-3; CDR3 protein: AISGQRDRPTKETQY
V gene: TRBV7-7; CDR3 protein: ASSPGTGGSDTQY
V gene: TRBV7-7; CDR3 protein: ASSPALNQPQH
V gene: TRBV28; CDR3 protein: ASSFGQNYGYT
V gene: TRBV6-6; CDR3 protein: ASSPIRTGRRARGEKLF
V gene: TRBV6-5; CDR3 protein: ATRRTDATNEKLF
V gene: TRBV6-5; CDR3 protein: ASRSSGSTTEAF
V gene: TRBV19; CDR3 protein: ASVRTGRSAGELF
V gene: TRBV9; CDR3 protein: ASSVAAGGFPDNEQF
V gene: TRBV11-3; CDR3 protein: ASSLVLAGGYEQY
V gene: TRBV19; CDR3 protein: ASSIDPTNQPQH
V gene: TRBV7-2; CDR3 protein: ASSLAFTGEGTEAF
V gene: TRBV4-2; CDR3 protein: ASSQAGTSGYNEQF
V gene: TRBV5-5; CDR3 protein: ASSSGNTIY
V gene: TRBV9; CDR3 protein: ASSVDPEFSYEQY
V gene: TRBV19; CDR3 protein: ASSISLSREQY
V gene: TRBV5-1; CDR3 protein: ASKQGATYNEQF
V gene: TRBV15; CDR3 protein: ATSRGDSSYEQY
V gene: TRBV28; CDR3 protein: ASNTGAAGRNEQF
V gene: TRBV18; CDR3 protein: ASCQAGGLADQY
V gene: TRBV5-6; CDR3 protein: ASSLRIAGIDTGELF
V gene: TRBV28; CDR3 protein: ASINLGGEDTQY
V gene: TRBV28; CDR3 protein: ASSLRGMRETQY
V gene: TRBV5-1; CDR3 protein: ASSENRGSSYNSPLH
V gene: TRBV27; CDR3 protein: ASSRAGRGNEQY
V gene: TRBV7-6; CDR3 protein: ASSDRADEQY
V gene: TRBV5-1; CDR3 protein: ASSFGGDGNTIY
V gene: TRBV27; CDR3 protein: ASVTGVQETQY
V gene: TRBV2; CDR3 protein: ASSGNSYSPLH